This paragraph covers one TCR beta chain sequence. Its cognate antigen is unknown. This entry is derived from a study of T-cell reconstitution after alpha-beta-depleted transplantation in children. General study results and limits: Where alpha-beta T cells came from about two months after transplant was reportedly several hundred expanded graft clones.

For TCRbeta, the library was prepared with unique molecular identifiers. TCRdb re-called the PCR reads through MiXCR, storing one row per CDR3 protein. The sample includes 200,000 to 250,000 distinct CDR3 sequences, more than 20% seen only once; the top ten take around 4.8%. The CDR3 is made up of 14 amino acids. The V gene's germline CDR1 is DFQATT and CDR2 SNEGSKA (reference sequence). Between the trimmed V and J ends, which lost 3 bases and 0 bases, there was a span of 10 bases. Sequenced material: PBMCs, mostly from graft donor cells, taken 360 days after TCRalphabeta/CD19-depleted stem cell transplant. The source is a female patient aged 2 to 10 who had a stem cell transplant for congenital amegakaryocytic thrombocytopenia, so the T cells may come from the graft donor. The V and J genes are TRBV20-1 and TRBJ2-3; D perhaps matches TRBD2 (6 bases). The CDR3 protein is CSARAGSSTDTQYF. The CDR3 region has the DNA TGCAGTGCTAGGGCGGGGTCTAGCACAGATACGCAGTATTTT.